This TCR beta chain originates from a study of beta chain features in type 1 diabetes. This clone was counted between two and nine times. What it recognizes is unknown. The CDR3 is 14 amino acids. Trimming cost V 2 bases and J 7 bases, with 14 bases left between them. Germline values: CDR1 LGHNA, CDR2 YNFKEQ. Every bit of the isolated RNA underwent reverse transcription, so sequencing read expressed TCRB transcripts. TCRdb keeps only in-frame clones here, not all; method: immunoSEQ multiplex PCR. Here the sample spans under 800,000 clones, about a sixth being singletons. Whole-study results and caveats: A pattern of fewer insertions and more deletions at VDJ junctions was seen in type 1 diabetes patients. Short templates might get an advantage during PCR, and this would be equal in patients and controls.

The sample was naive CD4+ T cells from blood. The sequence came from a man between 18 and 29 years old in good health. J is TRBJ1-1 and V is TRBV4-2; TRBD1 might be the D (5 bases). The CDR3 DNA sequence: TGTGCCAGCAGCCAATGGGGGACCCAGGTTGAAGCTTTCTTT. It specifies CASSQWGTQVEAFF.